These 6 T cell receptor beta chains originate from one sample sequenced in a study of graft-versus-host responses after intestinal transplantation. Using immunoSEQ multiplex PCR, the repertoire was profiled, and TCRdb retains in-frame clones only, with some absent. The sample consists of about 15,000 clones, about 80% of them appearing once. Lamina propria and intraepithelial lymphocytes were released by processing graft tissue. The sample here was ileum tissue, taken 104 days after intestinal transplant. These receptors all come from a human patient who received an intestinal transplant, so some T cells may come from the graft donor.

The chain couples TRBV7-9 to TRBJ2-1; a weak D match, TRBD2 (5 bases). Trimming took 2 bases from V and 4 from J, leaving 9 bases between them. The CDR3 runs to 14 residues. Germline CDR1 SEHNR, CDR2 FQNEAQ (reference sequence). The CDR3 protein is CASSLKGAYNEQFF. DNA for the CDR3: TGTGCCAGCAGCTTAAAGGGAGCTTACAATGAGCAGTTCTTC.

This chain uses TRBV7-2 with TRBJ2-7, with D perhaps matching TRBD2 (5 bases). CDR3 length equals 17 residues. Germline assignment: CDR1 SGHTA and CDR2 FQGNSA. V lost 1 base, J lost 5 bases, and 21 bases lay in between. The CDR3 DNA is TGTGCCAGCAGCTTAGTGGTCCAGGCGCGGGCGAGGGACGAGCAGTACTTC. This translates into CASSLVVQARARDEQYF.

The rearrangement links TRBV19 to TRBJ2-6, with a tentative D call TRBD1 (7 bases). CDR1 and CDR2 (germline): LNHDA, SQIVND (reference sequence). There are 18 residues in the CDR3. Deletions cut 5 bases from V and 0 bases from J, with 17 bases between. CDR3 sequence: CASSGGTALSSGANVLTF. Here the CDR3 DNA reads TGTGCCAGTAGTGGAGGGACAGCCCTATCCTCTGGGGCCAACGTCCTGACTTTC.

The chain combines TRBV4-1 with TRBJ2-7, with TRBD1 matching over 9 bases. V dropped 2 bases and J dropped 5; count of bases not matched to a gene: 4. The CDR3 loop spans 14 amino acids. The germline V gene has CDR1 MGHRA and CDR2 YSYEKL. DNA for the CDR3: TGCGCCAGCAGCCAAAGGACAGGGGAGGACGAGCAGTACTTC. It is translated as CASSQRTGEDEQYF.

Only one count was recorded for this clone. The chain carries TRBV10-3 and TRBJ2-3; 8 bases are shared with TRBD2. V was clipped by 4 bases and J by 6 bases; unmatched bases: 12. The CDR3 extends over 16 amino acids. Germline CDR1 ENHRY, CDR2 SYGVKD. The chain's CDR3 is CAISGPGTRHEDTQYF. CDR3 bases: TGTGCCATCAGTGGCCCCGGGACTAGGCATGAGGATACGCAGTATTTT.

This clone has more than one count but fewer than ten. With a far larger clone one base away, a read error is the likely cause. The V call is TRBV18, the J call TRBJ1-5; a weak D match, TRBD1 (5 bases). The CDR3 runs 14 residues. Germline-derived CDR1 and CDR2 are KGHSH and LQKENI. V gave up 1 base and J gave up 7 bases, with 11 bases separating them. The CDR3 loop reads CASSPRDWGQPQHF. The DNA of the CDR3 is TGTGCCAGCTCACCACGTGATTGGGGCCAGCCCCAGCATTTT.